One and the same sample provided the 22 T cell receptor beta chains below, sequenced in a study of CD8+ T cells in alopecia areata. In each case, RNA was isolated and then reverse transcribed into cDNA as the sequencing template. Data came from immunoSEQ multiplex PCR; TCRdb stores just in-frame clones and leaves some out. The top ten hold over 0.4% of the sample, which has 200,000 to 250,000 clones, around 62% seen once. The material sequenced was CD4+ T cells sorted from blood, taken at week 0. Receptors originate from a human donor with alopecia areata.

V is TRBV7-2 and J is TRBJ2-1; 10 nucleotides line up with TRBD2. V shed 1 base, J shed 6 bases, and the junction held 3 bases outside the gene matches. The CDR3 is 15 residues long. Germline-derived CDR1 and CDR2 are SGHTA and FQGNSA. The CDR3 loop reads CASSLEGLAINEQFF. The CDR3 coding sequence is TGTGCCAGCAGCTTAGAGGGACTAGCGATCAATGAGCAGTTCTTC.

V usage is TRBV4-1 and J usage is TRBJ2-4; possibly TRBD1 for D (6 bases). V shed 1 base and J shed 6 bases, with 16 bases lying between them. The CDR3 consists of 16 residues. In germline, CDR1 is MGHRA, CDR2 YSYEKL. CDR3 in amino acids: CASSQVAWTVRNIQYF. The CDR3 region has the DNA TGCGCCAGCAGCCAAGTGGCCTGGACAGTTCGAAACATTCAGTACTTC.

This clone was seen a handful of times. The chain joins TRBV29-1 to TRBJ2-1; TRBD2 is a possible D gene (6 bases). The CDR3 sequence is 13 residues long. CDR1 and CDR2 from the germline V gene are SQVTM and ANQGSEA. Trimming shortened V by 3 bases and J by 7 bases, and 13 bases separated the two germline ends. The CDR3 sequence: CSVDREVVNEQFF. DNA of the CDR3: TGCAGCGTTGACAGGGAGGTAGTAAATGAGCAGTTCTTC.

The rearrangement uses TRBV7-6 and TRBJ2-2; 7 nucleotides align to TRBD2. Germline V lookup: CDR1 SGHVS, CDR2 FNYEAQ. The CDR3 is made up of 17 amino acids. The V and J ends lost 2 bases and 5 bases, in that order; junction bases with no gene match: 11. The CDR3 nucleotides read TGTGCCAGCAGCTTACGCGGGAGAGGGTCTGGAACCGGGGAGCTGTTTTTT. Translated: CASSLRGRGSGTGELFF.

This chain links TRBV5-1 with TRBJ1-1; 7 nucleotides align to TRBD1. CDR3 length equals 13 residues. Germline values: CDR1 SGHRS, CDR2 YFSETQ. J lost 6 bases, V lost 2 bases, and 4 bases had no gene match. The CDR3 DNA reads as TGCGCCAGCAGCTTTGACAGGGATTCTGAAGCTTTCTTT. Amino acids: CASSFDRDSEAFF.

This clone showed up just a few times. The gene calls are TRBV19 and TRBJ1-2, with 7 nucleotides matching TRBD1. The germline gives CDR1 LNHDA, CDR2 SQIVND (reference sequence). CDR3 length: 17 residues. V lost 0 bases, J lost 2 bases, and 9 bases stayed unmatched. The CDR3, as DNA: TGTGCCAGTAGTATAGATGGGATACAGGGGACCAACTATGGCTACACCTTC. It encodes CASSIDGIQGTNYGYTF. The whole variable domain, remainder taken from reference TRBV19 and TRBJ1-2, is DGGITQSPKYLFRKEGQNVTLSCEQNLNHDAMYWYRQDPGQGLRLIYYSQIVNDFQKGDIAEGYSVSREKKESFPLTVTSAQKNPTAFYLCASSIDGIQGTNYGYTFGSGTRLTVV.

This rearrangement joins TRBV4-1 to TRBJ1-1, with unresolved D. The germline V gene encodes CDR1 MGHRA and CDR2 YSYEKL. There are 16 residues in the CDR3. V lost 1 base and J lost 0, with 12 bases in between. The CDR3 loop is CASSQGGDNLNTEAFF. The CDR3 region has the DNA TGCGCCAGCAGCCAAGGGGGAGACAACTTGAACACTGAAGCTTTCTTT.

The rearrangement joins TRBV19 to TRBJ1-5; 9 bases agree with TRBD1. Losses at the gene ends were 5 bases for V and 4 bases for J; bases not matched to a gene: 6. This CDR3 is built from 15 residues. The germline CDR1 and CDR2 sequences are LNHDA and SQIVND (reference sequence). For the CDR3, the DNA is TGTGCCAGTAGTGCGGACAGGGGATTGAATCAGCCCCAGCATTTT. This sequence encodes CASSADRGLNQPQHF. Filled out from reference TRBV19 and TRBJ1-5, the complete variable domain reads DGGITQSPKYLFRKEGQNVTLSCEQNLNHDAMYWYRQDPGQGLRLIYYSQIVNDFQKGDIAEGYSVSREKKESFPLTVTSAQKNPTAFYLCASSADRGLNQPQHFGDGTRLSIL.

J is TRBJ1-1 and V is TRBV5-4; 7 nucleotides agree with TRBD1. Germline loops: CDR1 SGHNT, CDR2 YYREEE (reference sequence). This CDR3 is 14 amino acids long. Germline trimming cut 5 bases from V and 0 bases from J; bases unmatched to any gene: 4. DNA for the CDR3: TGTGCCAGCAGTCTCGGACAGGTGAACACTGAAGCTTTCTTT. Translated: CASSLGQVNTEAFF.

The V gene is TRBV5-4, the J gene TRBJ1-4, with 7 positions matching TRBD1. Germline CDR1 reads SGHNT; CDR2 reads YYREEE (reference sequence). V lost 2 bases and J lost 5; bases outside the gene matches: 6. This CDR3 spans 15 amino acids. The CDR3 reads CASSFSTGPNEKLFF. The CDR3 nucleotides read TGTGCCAGCAGCTTCTCGACAGGGCCAAATGAAAAACTGTTTTTT.

The chain employs TRBV28 and TRBJ1-5; D possibly corresponds to TRBD1 (6 bases). The CDR3 spans 14 residues. Trimming removed 10 bases at V and 5 bases at J, with 18 bases between. Germline-derived CDR1 and CDR2 are MDHEN and SYDVKM. In DNA form, the CDR3 reads TGTGCCACCCGCGGGACAACCATTTATCAGCCCCAGCATTTT. Its protein product is CATRGTTIYQPQHF.

This rearrangement joins TRBV6-5 to TRBJ2-5; no clear D. V lost 2 bases to trimming and J lost 7 bases, with 14 bases between them. The CDR3 is 14 residues long. Looked up from germline, CDR1 is MNHEY and CDR2 is SVGAGI. CDR3 sequence (DNA): TGTGCCAGCAGTTACGGCCTCCGGCTGGCGACCCAGTACTTC. Its protein product is CASSYGLRLATQYF.

This chain joins TRBV4-1 and TRBJ2-7; the D is unclear. V was pared by 0 bases and J by 7 bases, with 10 bases between. CDR1 is MGHRA, CDR2 YSYEKL, per germline. The CDR3 has 13 residues. This chain's CDR3 is CASSQDDVLEQYF. CDR3 nucleotides: TGCGCCAGCAGCCAAGATGACGTCCTGGAGCAGTACTTC.

J is TRBJ2-7 and V is TRBV9; D is unresolved. Between the trimmed V and J ends, which lost 1 base and 4 bases, there was a span of 9 bases. The germline CDR1 and CDR2 sequences are SGDLS and YYNGEE. There are 13 residues in the CDR3. DNA of the CDR3: TGTGCCAGCAGCGTAAGTTCGGGTTACGAGCAGTACTTC. Translation gives CASSVSSGYEQYF.

The chain uses TRBV7-3 and TRBJ1-1; D not certain. This CDR3 is built from 14 residues. The V end lost 5 bases, the J end lost 1 base, and 11 bases lay between the germline ends. Germline loops: CDR1 SGHTA, CDR2 FQGTGA. CDR3 region: CASSISQENTEAFF. CDR3 DNA sequence: TGTGCCAGCAGCATCTCCCAGGAGAACACTGAAGCTTTCTTT.

This clone appeared a few times. The CDR3 here is CAWSVSGRRRKETQYF. CDR3 bases: TGTGCCTGGAGTGTATCGGGACGCAGGAGAAAAGAGACCCAGTACTTC. The chain joins TRBV30 to TRBJ2-5; D may correspond to TRBD1 or TRBD2 (5 bases each). With 0 bases removed from V and 3 bases from J, the gap between germline ends came to 17 bases. The CDR3 has 16 amino acids. Germline assignment: CDR1 GTSNPN and CDR2 SVGIG (reference sequence).

V usage is TRBV6-5 and J usage is TRBJ1-2; D is possibly TRBD1 (6 bases). This CDR3 is 13 amino acids long. The germline V and J ends were trimmed by 6 bases and 3 bases, with 11 bases remaining between them. The V gene's germline CDR1 is MNHEY and CDR2 SVGAGI. The CDR3 here is CASSLQGHYGYTF. The CDR3 nucleotides are TGTGCCAGCAGCTTACAGGGTCACTATGGCTACACCTTC.

The chain couples TRBV15 to TRBJ1-5; possibly TRBD1 for D (6 bases). Per the germline V gene, CDR1 is LNHNV and CDR2 is YYDKDF (reference sequence). With 1 base removed from V and 5 bases from J, the gap between germline ends came to 12 bases. The CDR3 totals 15 residues. CDR3: CATSRVSRGDQPQHF. CDR3 coding DNA: TGTGCCACCAGCAGAGTTTCCAGGGGCGATCAGCCCCAGCATTTT.

The J gene is TRBJ1-2, the V gene TRBV7-9; D unresolved. CDR3 length: 15 residues. V dropped 7 bases and J dropped 0 bases, with 15 bases sitting between them. Germline CDR1 and CDR2: SEHNR and FQNEAQ (reference sequence). In DNA, the CDR3 is TGTGCCAGCACCTCTTTCGGGTTTACTAACTATGGCTACACCTTC. This codes for CASTSFGFTNYGYTF. Full variable domain (rest looked up from reference TRBV7-9 and TRBJ1-2): DTGVSQNPRHKITKRGQNVTFRCDPISEHNRLYWYRQTLGQGPEFLTYFQNEAQLEKSRLLSDRFSAERPKGSFSTLEIQRTEQGDSAMYLCASTSFGFTNYGYTFGSGTRLTVV.

The chain has TRBV6-1 and TRBJ2-4; D is possibly TRBD1 (6 bases). V was cut by 3 bases and J by 2 bases, with 8 bases left in between. Germline V gives CDR1 MNHNS, CDR2 SASEGT. The CDR3 loop spans 14 amino acids. This CDR3 is CASSDRGTKNIQYF. For the CDR3, the DNA is TGTGCCAGCAGTGACAGGGGAACCAAAAACATTCAGTACTTC.

This clone has a count of ten or more. The rearrangement links TRBV6-6 to TRBJ1-1; 9 bases map to TRBD1. CDR3 length: 15 amino acids. Unmatched junction bases numbered 9, after V lost 5 bases and J lost 5 bases. Germline values: CDR1 MNHNY, CDR2 SVGAGI (reference sequence). The chain's CDR3 is CASSGRDRVATEAFF. In DNA, the CDR3 is TGTGCCAGCAGTGGCCGGGACAGGGTCGCGACTGAAGCTTTCTTT.

The chain carries TRBV7-2 and TRBJ2-3, with TRBD2 matching 13 bases. The ends lost 5 bases at V and 3 bases at J; junction bases unmatched: 14. The germline gives CDR1 SGHTA, CDR2 FQGNSA. There are 19 residues in the CDR3. CDR3 in amino acids: CASSPPLGLAGMRTDTQYF. The CDR3 DNA reads as TGTGCCAGCAGCCCACCCCTGGGACTAGCGGGAATGAGGACAGATACGCAGTATTTT.